The rows below give T cell receptor beta chains drawn from one sample of a study of beta chain features in type 1 diabetes. Method: immunoSEQ multiplex PCR; TCRdb's copy keeps in-frame clones and lacks some. Found here are about 240,000 clones, about 14% of them singletons; the top ten hold 0.015% to 0.02%. The sequencing input was naive CD4+ T cells from blood. All receptors come from a man aged 25-45 years with type 1 diabetes. Each CDR3 is given with its conserved first and last residue. The D gene is left open where the match is weak. Size tells how often a clone was seen (once, few, many) or the class of an expanded clone, and some rows leave it out.

j_call	clone_size	d_call	v_call	cdr3_nt	cdr3_aa
TRBJ1-2	NA	NA	TRBV13	TGTGCCAGCAGCTTCCGGGGTCCGTATGACTACACCTTC	CASSFRGPYDYTF
TRBJ1-2	few	NA	TRBV5-1	TGCGCCAGCAGCTCGACACGGACAGCGTATGGCTACACCTTC	CASSSTRTAYGYTF
TRBJ1-1	few	NA	TRBV19	TGTGCCAGTAGTACCGGTAAGAACACTGAAGCTTTCTTT	CASSTGKNTEAFF
TRBJ2-1	few	TRBD1	TRBV19	TGTGCCAGTAGTCCAGGACCGGGACAGGGTTACAATGAGCAGTTCTTC	CASSPGPGQGYNEQFF
TRBJ2-5	NA	NA	TRBV5-6	TGTGCCAGCAGCATGTGGGCCGAAGAGACCCAGTACTTC	CASSMWAEETQYF
TRBJ2-2	NA	NA	TRBV5-1	TGCGCCAGCAGCCTAGGAGGGCTAACCGGGGAGCTGTTTTTT	CASSLGGLTGELFF
TRBJ2-7	few	TRBD1	TRBV7-2	TGTGCCAGCAGCCTAGACAGGGGGCGGGAGCAGTACTTC	CASSLDRGREQYF
TRBJ1-5	NA	NA	TRBV18	TGTGCCAGCTCACCCTCGACAGTATTTAGCAATCAGCCCCAGCATTTT	CASSPSTVFSNQPQHF
TRBJ2-2	NA	TRBD2	TRBV2	TGTGCCAGCACGGGACTAGCGGGGAACACCGGGGAGCTGTTTTTT	CASTGLAGNTGELFF
TRBJ1-4	NA	NA	TRBV7-9	TGTGCCAGCAGCCCAGGGAGGGGAAAACTGTTTTTT	CASSPGRGKLFF
TRBJ1-4	NA	NA	TRBV16	TGTGCCAGCAGCGAACAGCCGGAAACTAATGAAAAACTGTTTTTT	CASSEQPETNEKLFF
TRBJ2-3	NA	TRBD2	TRBV4-2	TGTGCCAGCAGCCAAGCTGGGCCGGGACTAGCGGGTGATACGCAGTATTTT	CASSQAGPGLAGDTQYF
TRBJ1-5	NA	NA	TRBV2	TGTGCCAGCAGAGGGGACTGGGCGCCCCAGCATTTT	CASRGDWAPQHF
TRBJ1-5	NA	NA	TRBV7-9	TGTGCCAGCAGCTTAGGAGGCAGCCTTAGCAATCAGCCCCAGCATTTT	CASSLGGSLSNQPQHF
TRBJ2-1	few	TRBD1	TRBV29-1	TGCAGCGCCGAGGGACAGGACCTTGGAGGGCAGTTCTTC	CSAEGQDLGGQFF
TRBJ1-5	NA	NA	TRBV28	TGTGCCAGCAGTTTCCGGAATCAGCCCCAGCATTTT	CASSFRNQPQHF
TRBJ1-6	few	NA	TRBV7-2	TGTGCCAGCAGGAACGGCGGCGGTGGTAATTCACCCCTCCACTTT	CASRNGGGGNSPLHF
TRBJ2-7	few	NA	TRBV7-9	TGTGCCAGCAGCTTCGGGGGACGCTCGTACGAGCAGTACTTC	CASSFGGRSYEQYF
TRBJ1-4	NA	TRBD1	TRBV10-3	TGTGCCATCGGGACAGTGTTGGGTGAAAAACTGTTTTTT	CAIGTVLGEKLFF
TRBJ2-3	few	TRBD2	TRBV7-9	TGTGCCAGCAGCTCCGGCCTGACTAGCGACAGCACAGATACGCAGTATTTT	CASSSGLTSDSTDTQYF
TRBJ1-5	NA	NA	TRBV19	TGTGCCAGTAGTATGATCGCAGGGGTTAATCAGCCCCAGCATTTT	CASSMIAGVNQPQHF
TRBJ2-5	NA	TRBD1	TRBV25-1	TGTGCCAGCGCGACAGGGTTGGGGAGTTGGGAGACCCAGTACTTC	CASATGLGSWETQYF
TRBJ1-1	few	TRBD1	TRBV4-2	TGTGCCAGCAGCCAAGGGGGGACAGGGGTAGGCACTGAAGCTTTCTTT	CASSQGGTGVGTEAFF
TRBJ1-1	NA	NA	TRBV2	TGTGCCAGCAGTGAATTAGGGGTGAACACTGAAGCTTTCTTT	CASSELGVNTEAFF
TRBJ2-5	NA	TRBD2	TRBV10-3	TGTGCCACCTCTAGCGGACAAGAGACCCAGTACTTC	CATSSGQETQYF
TRBJ1-2	NA	TRBD1	TRBV19	TGTGCCAGTAGTCTACTTCTTGGGACAGAATATGGCTACACCTTC	CASSLLLGTEYGYTF
TRBJ2-1	NA	NA	TRBV5-1	TGCGCCAGCAGTAGTTCGTCTAGCTCCTACAATGAGCAGTTCTTC	CASSSSSSSYNEQFF
TRBJ2-7	NA	TRBD1	TRBV5-1	TGCGCCAGCAGAACCGGGACAGACCCCTACGAGCAGTACTTC	CASRTGTDPYEQYF
TRBJ2-3	NA	TRBD1	TRBV5-1	TGCGCCAGCGGCGCCCGGTTCGCGACAGGGAAACTCCCGAGCGCAGATACGCAGTATTTT	CASGARFATGKLPSADTQYF
TRBJ2-1	NA	TRBD2	TRBV18	TGTGCCAGCTCACCTCCTGGGACTAGTTACAATGAGCAGTTCTTC	CASSPPGTSYNEQFF
TRBJ2-3	NA	TRBD2	TRBV5-6	TGTGCCAGCAGCTCCCAACCGGGACTAGCGGGGGGGCCTGGAGATACGCAGTATTTT	CASSSQPGLAGGPGDTQYF
TRBJ1-2	NA	NA	TRBV2	TGTGCCAGCACGCAGGGACTAGATAACTATGGCTACACCTTC	CASTQGLDNYGYTF